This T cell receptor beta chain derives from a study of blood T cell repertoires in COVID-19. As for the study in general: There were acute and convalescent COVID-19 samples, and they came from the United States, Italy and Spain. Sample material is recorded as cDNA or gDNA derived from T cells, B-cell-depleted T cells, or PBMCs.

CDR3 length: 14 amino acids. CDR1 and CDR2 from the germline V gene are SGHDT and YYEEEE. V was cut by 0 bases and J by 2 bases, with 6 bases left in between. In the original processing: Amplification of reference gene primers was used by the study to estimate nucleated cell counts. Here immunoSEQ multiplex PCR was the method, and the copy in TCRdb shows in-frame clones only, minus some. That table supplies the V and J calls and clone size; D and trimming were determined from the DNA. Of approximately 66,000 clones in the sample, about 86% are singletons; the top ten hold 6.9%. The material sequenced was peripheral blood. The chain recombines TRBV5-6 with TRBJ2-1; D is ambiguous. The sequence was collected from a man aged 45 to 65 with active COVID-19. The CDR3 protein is CASSLVTAYNEQFF. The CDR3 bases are TGTGCCAGCAGCTTGGTAACAGCCTACAATGAGCAGTTCTTC.